A selection of T cell receptor beta chains follows, all from one sample in a study of T cell responses to AZD1222 COVID-19 vaccine. Method: immunoSEQ multiplex PCR; TCRdb's copy keeps in-frame clones and lacks some. Of some 130,000 clones in the sample, around 85% were seen once. The starting material was peripheral blood, obtained on day 0 of AZD1222 vaccination. Source of these receptors: an adult in good health. Each CDR3 is given with its conserved first and last residue. The D gene is left open where the match is weak. Not every row has a clone size; where given, it reads once, few, many or a size class.

abundance: .
d_gene: TRBD2
len: 14
v_gene: TRBV4-1
j_gene: TRBJ2-7
CDR3nt: TGCGCCAGCAGCCCGGGACTAGGGGTCTACGAGCAGTACTTC
CDR3aa: CASSPGLGVYEQYF

abundance: .
d_gene: TRBD2
len: 14
v_gene: TRBV29-1
j_gene: TRBJ2-3
CDR3nt: TGCAGCTTTATCCTAGCGGGGGCCGTGGATACGCAGTATTTT
CDR3aa: CSFILAGAVDTQYF

abundance: .
d_gene: .
len: 14
v_gene: TRBV10-2
j_gene: TRBJ1-2
CDR3nt: TGCGCCAGCAGTGTGGCAGGAGGAAACTATGGCTACACCTTC
CDR3aa: CASSVAGGNYGYTF

abundance: .
d_gene: TRBD1
len: 14
v_gene: TRBV23-1
j_gene: TRBJ1-1
CDR3nt: TGCGCCAGCCCCTCCGGGACAGTTGACACTGAAGCTTTCTTT
CDR3aa: CASPSGTVDTEAFF

abundance: .
d_gene: .
len: 13
v_gene: TRBV4-2
j_gene: TRBJ2-4
CDR3nt: TGTGCCAGCAGCCAAGATCTCCGTGACATTCAGTACTTC
CDR3aa: CASSQDLRDIQYF

abundance: .
d_gene: TRBD2
len: 16
v_gene: TRBV7-8
j_gene: TRBJ2-1
CDR3nt: TGTGCCAGCAGCTTAGTCAAGAGCGGGAGTACCAATGAGCAGTTCTTC
CDR3aa: CASSLVKSGSTNEQFF

abundance: .
d_gene: .
len: 15
v_gene: TRBV28
j_gene: TRBJ2-7
CDR3nt: TGTGCCAGCAGTTATAGTATGACAGGGAGGGACGAGCAGTACTTC
CDR3aa: CASSYSMTGRDEQYF

abundance: .
d_gene: TRBD2
len: 15
v_gene: TRBV4-2
j_gene: TRBJ2-2
CDR3nt: TGTGCCAGCAGCCAAGCACTCGGGGGGACCGGGGAGCTGTTTTTT
CDR3aa: CASSQALGGTGELFF

abundance: .
d_gene: .
len: 13
v_gene: TRBV28
j_gene: TRBJ1-5
CDR3nt: TGTGCTCACAGACGGGGAACCAATCAGCCCCAGCATTTT
CDR3aa: CAHRRGTNQPQHF

abundance: .
d_gene: TRBD2
len: 17
v_gene: TRBV28
j_gene: TRBJ2-3
CDR3nt: TGTGCCAGCAGCCCCTTCGTCGGCGGGGGGCCGTCTGGGACGCAGTATTTT
CDR3aa: CASSPFVGGGPSGTQYF

abundance: .
d_gene: TRBD2
len: 15
v_gene: TRBV6-5
j_gene: TRBJ2-1
CDR3nt: TGTGCCAGCAGTTACGGGACTAGCGGGGAGGCTGAGCAGTTCTTC
CDR3aa: CASSYGTSGEAEQFF

abundance: once
d_gene: .
len: 15
v_gene: TRBV18
j_gene: TRBJ1-2
CDR3nt: TGTGCCAGCTCACAAGGAGGGGCACTTAACTATGGCTACACCTTC
CDR3aa: CASSQGGALNYGYTF

abundance: .
d_gene: .
len: 12
v_gene: TRBV2
j_gene: TRBJ2-3
CDR3nt: TGTGCCAGCAGCCCTACATGGGATACGCAGTATTTT
CDR3aa: CASSPTWDTQYF

abundance: once
d_gene: .
len: 13
v_gene: TRBV6-5
j_gene: TRBJ1-5
CDR3nt: TGTGCCAGCGCGGTGGTGAGCAATCAGCCCCAGCATTTT
CDR3aa: CASAVVSNQPQHF

abundance: .
d_gene: .
len: 16
v_gene: TRBV3-1/TRBV3-2
j_gene: TRBJ1-5
CDR3nt: TGTGCCAGCAGCCAAGGACAGGCCGGGCGCAAATCGGCCCAGCATTTT
CDR3aa: CASSQGQAGRKSAQHF

abundance: .
d_gene: TRBD1
len: 15
v_gene: TRBV28
j_gene: TRBJ1-5
CDR3nt: TGTGCCAGCAGTCCCGGGACAGGGGGCGATCAGCCCCAGCATTTT
CDR3aa: CASSPGTGGDQPQHF

abundance: .
d_gene: .
len: 14
v_gene: TRBV7-2
j_gene: TRBJ1-6
CDR3nt: TGTGCCAGCAGCTTAGGAGACAGGAGCTCACCCCTCCACTTT
CDR3aa: CASSLGDRSSPLHF

abundance: .
d_gene: .
len: 14
v_gene: TRBV7-9
j_gene: TRBJ1-1
CDR3nt: TGTGCCAGCAGCATTCAGGGAACGAACACTGAAGCTTTCTTT
CDR3aa: CASSIQGTNTEAFF

abundance: .
d_gene: TRBD1
len: 15
v_gene: TRBV5-6
j_gene: TRBJ1-2
CDR3nt: TGTGCCAGCAGCCCTAGGACAGGGAAGGGCTATGGCTACACCTTC
CDR3aa: CASSPRTGKGYGYTF

abundance: .
d_gene: .
len: 14
v_gene: TRBV7-2
j_gene: TRBJ2-7
CDR3nt: TGTGCCAGCAGCTTAGGGGGGACTCAAGCCGAGCAGTACTTC
CDR3aa: CASSLGGTQAEQYF

abundance: .
d_gene: TRBD1
len: 13
v_gene: TRBV20-1
j_gene: TRBJ1-1
CDR3nt: TGCAGTGCTAGTGGGACAGAGAACACTGAAGCTTTCTTT
CDR3aa: CSASGTENTEAFF

abundance: few
d_gene: TRBD1
len: 17
v_gene: TRBV25-1
j_gene: TRBJ1-1
CDR3nt: TGTGCCAGCAGTGAATGGGGGACAGGGGGCTTGAACACTGAAGCTTTCTTT
CDR3aa: CASSEWGTGGLNTEAFF

abundance: once
d_gene: TRBD1
len: 16
v_gene: TRBV14
j_gene: TRBJ2-1
CDR3nt: TGTGCCAGCAGCCTACTAACAGGGGGCTCATACAATGAGCAGTTCTTC
CDR3aa: CASSLLTGGSYNEQFF

abundance: few
d_gene: .
len: 15
v_gene: TRBV4-2
j_gene: TRBJ1-2
CDR3nt: TGTGCCAGCAGCCACAGGGTTTCAGAGGACTATGGCTACACCTTC
CDR3aa: CASSHRVSEDYGYTF